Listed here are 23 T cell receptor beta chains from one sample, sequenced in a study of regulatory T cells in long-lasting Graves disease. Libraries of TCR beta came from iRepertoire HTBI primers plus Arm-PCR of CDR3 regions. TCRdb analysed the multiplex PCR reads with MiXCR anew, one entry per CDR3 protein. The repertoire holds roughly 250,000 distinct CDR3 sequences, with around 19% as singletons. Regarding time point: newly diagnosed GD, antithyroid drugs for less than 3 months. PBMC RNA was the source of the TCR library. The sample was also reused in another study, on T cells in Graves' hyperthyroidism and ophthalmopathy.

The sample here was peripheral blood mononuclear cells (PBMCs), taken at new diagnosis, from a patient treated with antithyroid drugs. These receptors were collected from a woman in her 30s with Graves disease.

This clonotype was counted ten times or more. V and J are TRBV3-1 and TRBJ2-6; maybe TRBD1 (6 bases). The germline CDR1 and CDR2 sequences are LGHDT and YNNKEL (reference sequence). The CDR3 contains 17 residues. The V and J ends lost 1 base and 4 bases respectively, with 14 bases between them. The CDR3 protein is CASSQANRVPGANVLTF. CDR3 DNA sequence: TGTGCCAGCAGCCAAGCTAACAGGGTCCCAGGGGCCAACGTCCTGACTTTC. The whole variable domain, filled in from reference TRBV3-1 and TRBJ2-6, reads DTAVSQTPKYLVTQMGNDKSIKCEQNLGHDTMYWYKQDSKKFLKIMFSYNNKELIINETVPNRFSPKSPDKAHLNLHINSLELGDSAVYFCASSQANRVPGANVLTFGAGSRLTVL.

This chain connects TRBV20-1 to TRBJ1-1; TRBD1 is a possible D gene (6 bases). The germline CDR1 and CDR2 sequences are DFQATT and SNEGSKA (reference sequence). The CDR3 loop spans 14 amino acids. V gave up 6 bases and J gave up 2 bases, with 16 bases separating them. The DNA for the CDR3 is TGCAGTGCCGAAGGACCGGGGGCAAACACTGAAGCTTTCTTT. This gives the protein CSAEGPGANTEAFF.

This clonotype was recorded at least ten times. The CDR3: CASSLNGGGALETQYF. The DNA of the CDR3 is TGTGCCAGCAGCTTAAACGGCGGGGGGGCGTTGGAGACCCAGTACTTC. The chain is built from TRBV7-3 and TRBJ2-5; 9 bases line up with TRBD2. This CDR3 has 16 amino acids. V lost 1 base and J lost 5; bases outside the gene matches: 8. Germline lookup yields CDR1 SGHTA and CDR2 FQGTGA.

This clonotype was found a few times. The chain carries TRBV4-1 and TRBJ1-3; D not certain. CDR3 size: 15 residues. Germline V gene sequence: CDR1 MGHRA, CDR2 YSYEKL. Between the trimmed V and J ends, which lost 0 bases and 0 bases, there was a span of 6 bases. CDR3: CASSQDTSSGNTIYF. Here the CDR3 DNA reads TGCGCCAGCAGCCAAGACACAAGCTCTGGAAACACCATATATTTT.

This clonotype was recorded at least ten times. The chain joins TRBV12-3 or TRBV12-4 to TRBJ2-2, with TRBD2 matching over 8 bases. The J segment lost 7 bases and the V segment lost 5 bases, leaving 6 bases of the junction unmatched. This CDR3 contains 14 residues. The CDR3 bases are TGTGCCAGCAGTCCAACGGGGGGGGGCGGGGAGCTGTTTTTT. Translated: CASSPTGGGGELFF.

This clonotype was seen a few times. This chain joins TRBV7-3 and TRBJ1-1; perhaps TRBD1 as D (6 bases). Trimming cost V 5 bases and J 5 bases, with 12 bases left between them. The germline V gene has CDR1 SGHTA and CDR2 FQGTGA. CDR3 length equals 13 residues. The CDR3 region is CASSPRTATEAFF. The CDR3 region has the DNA TGTGCCAGCAGCCCCCGGACAGCTACTGAAGCTTTCTTT.

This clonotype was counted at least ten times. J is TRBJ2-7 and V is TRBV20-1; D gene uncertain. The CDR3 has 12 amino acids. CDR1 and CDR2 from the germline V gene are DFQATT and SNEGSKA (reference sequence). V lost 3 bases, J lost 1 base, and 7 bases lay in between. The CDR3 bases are TGCAGTGCTAGTTTCCAGTCCTACGAGCAGTACTTC. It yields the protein CSASFQSYEQYF.

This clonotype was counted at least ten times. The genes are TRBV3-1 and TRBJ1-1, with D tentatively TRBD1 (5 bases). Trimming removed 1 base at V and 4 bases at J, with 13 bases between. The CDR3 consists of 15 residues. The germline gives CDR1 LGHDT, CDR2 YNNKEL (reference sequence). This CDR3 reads CASSQVRGRSTEAFF. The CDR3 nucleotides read TGTGCCAGCAGCCAAGTTCGGGGCCGGAGCACTGAAGCTTTCTTT.

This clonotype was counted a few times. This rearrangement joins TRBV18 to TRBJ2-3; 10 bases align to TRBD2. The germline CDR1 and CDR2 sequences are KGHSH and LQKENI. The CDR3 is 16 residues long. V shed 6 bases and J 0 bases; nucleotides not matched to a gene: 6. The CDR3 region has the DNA TGTGCCAGCTCCCCCCGGACTAGCGGAAGCACAGATACGCAGTATTTT. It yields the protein CASSPRTSGSTDTQYF.

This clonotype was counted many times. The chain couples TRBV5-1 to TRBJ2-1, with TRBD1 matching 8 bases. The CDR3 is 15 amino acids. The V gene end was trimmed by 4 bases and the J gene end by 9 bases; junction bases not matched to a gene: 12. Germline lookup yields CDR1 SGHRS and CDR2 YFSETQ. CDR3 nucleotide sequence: TGCGCCAGCAGCCGTGGGGCAGGGGGCCAGTCTGAGCAGTTCTTC. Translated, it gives CASSRGAGGQSEQFF.

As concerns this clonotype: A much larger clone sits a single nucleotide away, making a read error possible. CDR3 sequence: CASGRGEGNEKLFF. CDR3 coding DNA: TGTGCTAGTGGCAGGGGGGAGGGTAATGAAAAACTGTTTTTT. This chain connects TRBV12-5 to TRBJ1-4; 7 nucleotides line up with TRBD1. V was clipped by 6 bases and J by 4 bases; unmatched bases: 5. Germline V gene data show CDR1 as LGHNT and CDR2 as FRNRAP. This CDR3 has 14 residues.

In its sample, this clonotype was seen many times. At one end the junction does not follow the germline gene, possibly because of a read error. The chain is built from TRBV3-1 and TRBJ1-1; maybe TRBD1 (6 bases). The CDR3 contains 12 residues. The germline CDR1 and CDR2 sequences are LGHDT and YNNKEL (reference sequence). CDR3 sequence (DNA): TGTGCCAGCACCCAAGGGGGGTCTGAAGCTTTCTTT. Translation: CASTQGGSEAFF.

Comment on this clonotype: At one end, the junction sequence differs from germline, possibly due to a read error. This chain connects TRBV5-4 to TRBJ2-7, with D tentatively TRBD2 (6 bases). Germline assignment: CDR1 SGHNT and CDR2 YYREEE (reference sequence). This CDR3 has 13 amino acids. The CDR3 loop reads CASTSDSEGGGNF. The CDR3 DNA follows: TGTGCCAGCACCTCGGACTCGGAGGGAGGCGGAAACTTC.

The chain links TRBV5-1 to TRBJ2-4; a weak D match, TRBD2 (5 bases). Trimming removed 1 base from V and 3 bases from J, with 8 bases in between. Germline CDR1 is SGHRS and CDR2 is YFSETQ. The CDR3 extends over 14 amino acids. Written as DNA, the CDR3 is TGCGCCAGCAGCTTGACAGCGGACAAAAACATTCAGTACTTC. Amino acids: CASSLTADKNIQYF.

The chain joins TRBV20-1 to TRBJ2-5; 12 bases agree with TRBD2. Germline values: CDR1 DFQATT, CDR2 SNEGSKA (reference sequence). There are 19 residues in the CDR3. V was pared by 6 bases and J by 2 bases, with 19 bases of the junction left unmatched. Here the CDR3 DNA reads TGCAGTGCCCCAAATCCGGGACTAGCGGGCGGGGGACCACAAGAGACCCAGTACTTC. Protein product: CSAPNPGLAGGGPQETQYF.

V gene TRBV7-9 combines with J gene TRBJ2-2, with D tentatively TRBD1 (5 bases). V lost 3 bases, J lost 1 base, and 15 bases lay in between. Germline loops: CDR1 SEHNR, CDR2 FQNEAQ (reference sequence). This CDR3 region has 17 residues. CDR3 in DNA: TGTGCCAGCAGCTTGGCCCCGAAGGGGAAGAACACCGGGGAGCTGTTTTTT. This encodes CASSLAPKGKNTGELFF.

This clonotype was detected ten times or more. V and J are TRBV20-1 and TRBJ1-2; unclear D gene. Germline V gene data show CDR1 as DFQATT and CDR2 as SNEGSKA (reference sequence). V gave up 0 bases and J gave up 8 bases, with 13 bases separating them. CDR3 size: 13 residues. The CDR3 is CSARDAATAGYTF. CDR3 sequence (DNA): TGCAGTGCTAGAGATGCGGCCACGGCCGGCTACACCTTC.

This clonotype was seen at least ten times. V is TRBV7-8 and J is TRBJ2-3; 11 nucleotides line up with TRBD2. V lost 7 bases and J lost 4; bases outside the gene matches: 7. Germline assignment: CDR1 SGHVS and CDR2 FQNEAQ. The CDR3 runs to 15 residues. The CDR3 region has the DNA TGTGCCAGCATTTCTTTAGCGGGAGGGCCAGATACGCAGTATTTT. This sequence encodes CASISLAGGPDTQYF.

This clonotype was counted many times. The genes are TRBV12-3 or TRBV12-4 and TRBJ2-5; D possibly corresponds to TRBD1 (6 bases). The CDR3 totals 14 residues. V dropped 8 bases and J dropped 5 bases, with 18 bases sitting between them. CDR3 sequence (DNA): TGTGCCAGCGGGCCTGCAGGGGCCCGGGAGACCCAGTACTTC. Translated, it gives CASGPAGARETQYF.

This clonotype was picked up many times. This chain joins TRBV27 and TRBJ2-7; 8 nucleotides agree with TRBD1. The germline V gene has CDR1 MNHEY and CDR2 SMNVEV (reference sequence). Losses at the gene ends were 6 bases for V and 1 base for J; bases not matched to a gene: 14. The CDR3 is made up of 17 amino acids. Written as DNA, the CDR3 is TGTGCCAGCAGCCAAGCCGGCGGGACAGGATTTTCCTACGAGCAGTACTTC. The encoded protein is CASSQAGGTGFSYEQYF.

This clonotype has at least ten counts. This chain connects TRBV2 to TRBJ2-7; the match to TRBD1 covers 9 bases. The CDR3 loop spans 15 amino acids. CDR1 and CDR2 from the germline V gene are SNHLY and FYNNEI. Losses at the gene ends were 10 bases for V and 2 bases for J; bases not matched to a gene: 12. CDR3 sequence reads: CAIIFRDRDTYEQYF. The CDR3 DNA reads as TGTGCCATAATTTTCCGGGACAGGGACACCTACGAGCAGTACTTC.

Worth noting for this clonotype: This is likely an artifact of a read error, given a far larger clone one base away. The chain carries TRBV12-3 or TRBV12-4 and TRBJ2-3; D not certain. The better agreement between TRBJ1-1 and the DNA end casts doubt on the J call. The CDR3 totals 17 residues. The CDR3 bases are TGTGCCAGCAGTTTTGAGATCAAACATCGGATGAACACTGAAGCTTTCTTT. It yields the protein CASSFEIKHRMNTEAFF.

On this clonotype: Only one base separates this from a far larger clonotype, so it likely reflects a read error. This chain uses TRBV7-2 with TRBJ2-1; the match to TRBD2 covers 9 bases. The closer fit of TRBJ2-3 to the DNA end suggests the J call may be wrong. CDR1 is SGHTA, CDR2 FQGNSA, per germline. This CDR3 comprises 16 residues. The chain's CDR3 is CASSGGQRGVGDTQYF. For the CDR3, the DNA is TGTGCCAGCAGCGGAGGTCAGCGGGGGGTGGGTGATACGCAGTATTTT.